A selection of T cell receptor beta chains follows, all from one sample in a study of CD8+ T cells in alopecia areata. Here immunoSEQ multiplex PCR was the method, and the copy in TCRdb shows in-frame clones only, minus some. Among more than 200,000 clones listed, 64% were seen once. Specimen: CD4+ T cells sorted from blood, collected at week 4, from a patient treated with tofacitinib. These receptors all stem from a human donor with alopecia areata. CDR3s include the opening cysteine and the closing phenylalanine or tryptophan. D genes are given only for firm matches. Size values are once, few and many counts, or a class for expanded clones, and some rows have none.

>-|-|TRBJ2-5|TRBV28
TGTGCCAGCAGGAAGAGCCAAGAGACCCAGTACTTC
CASRKSQETQYF
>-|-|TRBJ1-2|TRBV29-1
TGCAGCGTTTTAGTCTGGGGCTTCGATGGCTACACCTTC
CSVLVWGFDGYTF
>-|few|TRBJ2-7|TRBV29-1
TGCAGCGTTGATTATACCGGGAAGCAGTACTTC
CSVDYTGKQYF
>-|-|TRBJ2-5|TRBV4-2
TGTGCCAGCAGCCAAGATCCCGGAAAAGGGACCCAGTACTTC
CASSQDPGKGTQYF
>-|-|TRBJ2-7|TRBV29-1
TGCAGCGCCCGGAAGGGGGGTCTCGGGACCGAGCAGTACTTC
CSARKGGLGTEQYF
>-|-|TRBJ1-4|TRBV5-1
TGCGCCAGCAGATTGGGACCTAATGAAAAACTGTTTTTT
CASRLGPNEKLFF
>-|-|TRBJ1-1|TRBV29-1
TGCAGCGTTGGAAGAGCCGGGACCCTGAACACTGAAGCTTTCTTT
CSVGRAGTLNTEAFF
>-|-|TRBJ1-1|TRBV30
TGTGCCTGGAGAGGAGTTTCTGAAGCTTTCTTT
CAWRGVSEAFF
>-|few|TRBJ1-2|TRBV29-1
TGCAGCGTTGCGCCTCGAGGGGACTATGGCTACACCTTC
CSVAPRGDYGYTF
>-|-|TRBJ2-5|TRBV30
TGTGCCTGGGGCCGAGAGACCCAGTACTTC
CAWGRETQYF
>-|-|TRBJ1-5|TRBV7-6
TGTGCCAGCAGCCTCCAATCAGGGCTTAATCAGCCCCAGCATTTT
CASSLQSGLNQPQHF
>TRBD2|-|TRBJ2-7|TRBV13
TGTGCCAGCAGCTTTAGCGGGGGGGCTTACGAGCAGTACTTC
CASSFSGGAYEQYF
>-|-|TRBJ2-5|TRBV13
TGTGCCAGCAGCTTAGGAACAGAGACCCAGTACTTC
CASSLGTETQYF
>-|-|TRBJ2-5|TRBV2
TGTGCCAGCAGTGAAGAGGGAGGAGGGACCCAGTACTTC
CASSEEGGGTQYF
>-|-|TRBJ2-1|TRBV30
TGTGCCTGGAATTCGGGGGCAACCTCTGAGCAGTTCTTC
CAWNSGATSEQFF
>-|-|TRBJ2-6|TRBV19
TGTGCCAGTAGTAAGGACACCTTGGCTGGGGCCAACGTCCTGACTTTC
CASSKDTLAGANVLTF
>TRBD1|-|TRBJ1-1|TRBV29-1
TGCAGCGTCGCTCAGGGGGGGACTGAAGCTTTCTTT
CSVAQGGTEAFF
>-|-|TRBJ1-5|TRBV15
TGTGCCACCAGCAGCGAAGGGAGGCAGCCCCAGCATTTT
CATSSEGRQPQHF
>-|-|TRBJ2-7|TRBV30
TGTGCCTGGAGTATGGCATCCTACGAGCAGTACTTC
CAWSMASYEQYF
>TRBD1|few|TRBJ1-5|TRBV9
TGTGCCAGCAGCGTAGGGGGACAGGGTCGACAGCCCCAGCATTTT
CASSVGGQGRQPQHF
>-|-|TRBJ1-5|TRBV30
TGTGCCTGGAGTGTAGGAGCGATTGGCAATCAGCCCCAGCATTTT
CAWSVGAIGNQPQHF
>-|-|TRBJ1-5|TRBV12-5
TGTGCTAGTGGTTTGGTCTTGCCCCAGCATTTT
CASGLVLPQHF
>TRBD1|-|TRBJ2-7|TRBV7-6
TGTGCCAGCAGCCGGGGACAGGGGACGGAACAGTACTTC
CASSRGQGTEQYF
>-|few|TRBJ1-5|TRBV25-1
TGTGCCAGCAGTGGACAGGGCAATCAGCCCCAGCATTTT
CASSGQGNQPQHF
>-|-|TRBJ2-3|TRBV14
TGTGCCAGCAGCCAAGATCGGGCTCGGGGGGATACGCAGTATTTT
CASSQDRARGDTQYF
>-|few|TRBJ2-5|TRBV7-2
TGTGCCAGCAGCTTAGGGATTCAGGGGACCCAGTACTTC
CASSLGIQGTQYF
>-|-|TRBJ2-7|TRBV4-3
TGCGCCAGCAGCCAAGATCGAACCGGCTACGAGCAGTACTTC
CASSQDRTGYEQYF
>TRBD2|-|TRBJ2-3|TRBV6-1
TGTGCCAGCACCCTTACTAGCGGGCCGCAGTATTTT
CASTLTSGPQYF
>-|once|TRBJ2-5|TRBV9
TGTGCCAGCAGCGTAGGAGGCGTGGAGACCCAGTACTTC
CASSVGGVETQYF
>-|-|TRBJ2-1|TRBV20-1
TGCAGTCCTAAGGGAAATGAGCAGTTCTTC
CSPKGNEQFF
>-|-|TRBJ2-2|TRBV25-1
TGTGCCAGCAGTGAGTCGACCGGGGAGCTGTTTTTT
CASSESTGELFF
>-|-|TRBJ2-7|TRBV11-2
TGTGCCAGCAGCTTCCCTAGGAGCGAGCAGTACTTC
CASSFPRSEQYF
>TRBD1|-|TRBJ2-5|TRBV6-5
TGTGCCAGCAGGGGACAGCAAGAGACCCAGTACTTC
CASRGQQETQYF
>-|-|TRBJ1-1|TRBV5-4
TGTGCCAGCAGCTTGATGGCGCCGAACACTGAAGCTTTCTTT
CASSLMAPNTEAFF
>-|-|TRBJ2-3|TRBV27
TGTGCCAGCAGTTTCGGAGTTACGCAGTATTTT
CASSFGVTQYF
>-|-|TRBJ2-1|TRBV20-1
TGCAGTGCTTGGGCCGTGAATGAGCAGTTCTTC
CSAWAVNEQFF
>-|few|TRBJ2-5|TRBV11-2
TGTGCCAGCAGCTCCCAAGAGACCCAGTACTTC
CASSSQETQYF
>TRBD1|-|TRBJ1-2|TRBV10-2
TGCGCCAGCAGTGATTCTCGACAGGGGGGAGGCTACACCTTC
CASSDSRQGGGYTF
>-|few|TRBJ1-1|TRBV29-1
TGCAGCGTTGGACTCCCGAACACTGAAGCTTTCTTT
CSVGLPNTEAFF
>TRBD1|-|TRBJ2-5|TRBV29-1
TGCAGCGCCGACAGGGGTCGGGAGACCCAGTACTTC
CSADRGRETQYF